This T cell receptor (beta chain) was identified during a study of post-analysis software for immune sequencing data. Unique molecular identifiers were built into the TCR beta cDNA libraries. Input of roughly 0.95 to 11 million T cells yielded 550,000 or so cDNA molecules. In TCRdb, the PCR reads were re-called with MiXCR into one record per CDR3 protein. This table holds about 400,000 distinct CDR3 sequences, roughly 30% found once. Findings and limits, study-wide: Roughly five TRBV segments occurring more often in patients than controls included TRBV5-6, TRBV5-1 and TRBV20-1.

Germline V gives CDR1 SQVTM, CDR2 ANQGSEA. Losses at the gene ends were 4 bases for V and 1 base for J; bases not matched to a gene: 5. The CDR3 has 15 residues. With respect to this clonotype: What it recognizes is unknown.

This TCR derives from a girl aged 10 to 17 with multiple sclerosis. This chain connects TRBV29-1 to TRBJ2-1; 9 bases map to TRBD2. Sequencing used blood. The CDR3 region has the DNA TGCAGCGTTGCGATAGCGGGGGCGTCCTACAATGAGCAGTTCTTC. Translating it yields CSVAIAGASYNEQFF.